This TCR beta chain was retrieved from a study of naive and memory T cell subsets. Whole-study findings and limits: Each distinct alpha or beta sequence counts as one clonotype. Especially in CD8 cells, naive repertoires contained a few larger clonotypes, possibly CD45RA-re-expressing memory cells.

Concerning this clonotype: Antigen unknown.

An equimolar mix of two oligonucleotides served as the beta constant-region primer for TRBC1 and TRBC2. Four rounds of PCR amplified the ligated cDNA using nested alpha and beta constant-region primers plus SP2. Ligation attached a single-stranded oligonucleotide with a 12-nucleotide UMI and the SP2 primer to the cDNA 3' end. One entry per CDR3 protein, called by TCRdb with MiXCR from the UMI-ligation and nested PCR reads. The sample includes over 65,000 distinct CDR3 sequences, about 8.2% of them seen just once. Four subsets defined by CD45RA and CD27 were sorted after CD3, CD4, CD8 and live/dead staining. Looked up from germline, CDR1 is MDHEN and CDR2 is SYDVKM. The CDR3 is made up of 12 amino acids. Between the trimmed V and J ends, which lost 9 bases and 0 bases, there was a span of 8 bases.

This chain links TRBV28 with TRBJ1-1, with D uncertain. The origin of this receptor is a human donor in good health. Material for sequencing was naive CD8+ T cells from blood. This CDR3 reads CASYNLNTEAFF. The CDR3, as DNA: TGTGCCAGTTACAATTTGAACACTGAAGCTTTCTTT.